This T cell receptor (beta chain) was sequenced in a study of blood T cell repertoires in COVID-19. Sequenced by immunoSEQ multiplex PCR; TCRdb stores in-frame clones only, minus some. The sample has tens of thousands of clones, around 67% seen once. This CDR3 has 14 residues. Trimming at V came to 6 bases and at J to 0 bases, leaving 2 bases not matched to a gene. The germline CDR1 and CDR2 sequences are SEHNR and FQNEAQ (reference sequence). This clone has only one observation. Sequencing was done on a sample of peripheral blood. This receptor was taken from a human donor with acute or convalescent COVID-19. The donor label of this sample is uncertain. The V and J genes are TRBV7-9 and TRBJ2-3; 8 bases are shared with TRBD1. In DNA form, the CDR3 reads TGTGCCAGCAGTACAGGGGGGAGCACAGATACGCAGTATTTT. It is translated as CASSTGGSTDTQYF.